Included here is one T cell receptor beta chain sequence, with context. Its specificity is unknown. The CDR3 extends over 15 amino acids. The germline CDR1 and CDR2 sequences are MNHEY and SMNVEV (reference sequence). V shed 3 bases and J 9 bases; nucleotides not matched to a gene: 9. These data belong to a study of high-grade serous ovarian cancer treatment subgroups. Study-wide background: On average, 14,192 reads and several thousand unique TCR beta rearrangements were obtained per sample. General study results and limits: Tumors within one patient showed repertoire similarity of roughly 0.1 to 0.8. The analyses considered CDR3 and ignored CDR1 and CDR2. TCR clonal relatedness correlated positively with neoantigen level.

The tumor samples were collected prior to definitive surgery or chemotherapy. Libraries were prepared by immunoSEQ multiplex PCR; TCRdb keeps only in-frame clonotypes and omits some of them. The sample has about 1,200 clones, roughly 65% seen once. Sequencing was done on a sample of tumor tissue. The V and J genes are TRBV27 and TRBJ2-1; 9 bases are shared with TRBD2. This TCR was sampled from a human donor with high-grade serous ovarian cancer. CDR3 in amino acids: CASSLVTSGFGEQFF. The CDR3 DNA is TGTGCCAGCAGTTTGGTGACTAGCGGATTCGGTGAGCAGTTCTTC.